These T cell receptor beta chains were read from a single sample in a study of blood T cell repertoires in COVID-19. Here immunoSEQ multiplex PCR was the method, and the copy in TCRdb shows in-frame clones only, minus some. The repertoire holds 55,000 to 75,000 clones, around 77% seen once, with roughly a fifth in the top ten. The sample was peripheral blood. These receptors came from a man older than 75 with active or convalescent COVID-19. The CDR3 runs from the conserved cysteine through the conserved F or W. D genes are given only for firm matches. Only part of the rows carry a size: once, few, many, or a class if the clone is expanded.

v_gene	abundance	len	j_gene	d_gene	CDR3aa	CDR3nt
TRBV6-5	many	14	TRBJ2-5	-	CASTSPSNGETQYF	TGTGCCAGCACCTCCCCCTCAAACGGAGAGACCCAGTACTTC
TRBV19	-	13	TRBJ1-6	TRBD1	CATTGQHNSPLHF	TGTGCCACAACGGGACAGCACAATTCACCCCTCCACTTT
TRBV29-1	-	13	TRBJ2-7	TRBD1	CSVSRDRKYEQYF	TGCAGCGTTTCTCGGGACAGAAAGTACGAGCAGTACTTC
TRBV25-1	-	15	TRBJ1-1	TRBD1	CASGDSGTVNTEAFF	TGTGCCAGCGGGGATTCCGGGACAGTGAACACTGAAGCTTTCTTT
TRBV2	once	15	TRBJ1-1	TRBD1	CASSREGTGNTEAFF	TGTGCCAGCAGTCGAGAAGGGACAGGGAACACTGAAGCTTTCTTT
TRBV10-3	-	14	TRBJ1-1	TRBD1	CAIRGGQGDTEAFF	TGTGCCATCAGAGGAGGACAGGGAGACACTGAAGCTTTCTTT
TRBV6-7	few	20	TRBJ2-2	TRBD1	CASSYPPGTGGRGDTGELFF	TGTGCCAGCAGTTACCCCCCCGGGACAGGGGGCAGAGGTGACACCGGGGAGCTGTTTTTT
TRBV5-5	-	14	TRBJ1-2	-	CASRRWGLNYGYTF	TGTGCCAGCCGCCGATGGGGACTTAACTATGGCTACACCTTC
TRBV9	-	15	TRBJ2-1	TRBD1	CASSVSGGRINEQFF	TGTGCCAGCAGCGTATCAGGGGGCCGGATCAATGAGCAGTTCTTC
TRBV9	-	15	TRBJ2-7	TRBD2	CASSVAGGPEYEQYF	TGTGCCAGCAGCGTAGCGGGGGGGCCTGAGTACGAGCAGTACTTC
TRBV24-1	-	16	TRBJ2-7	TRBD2	CATSPASTSGPLEQYF	TGTGCCACCAGCCCCGCCTCCACTAGCGGTCCGCTCGAGCAGTACTTC
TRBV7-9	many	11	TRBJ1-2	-	CASSLAGGYTF	TGTGCCAGCAGCTTAGCCGGTGGCTACACCTTC
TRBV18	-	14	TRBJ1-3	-	CASSRGASGNTIYF	TGTGCCAGCTCCCGGGGGGCCTCTGGAAACACCATATATTTT
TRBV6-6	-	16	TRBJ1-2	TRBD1	CASSGREGQGGGGYTF	TGTGCCAGCAGTGGTCGGGAAGGACAGGGCGGTGGGGGCTACACCTTC
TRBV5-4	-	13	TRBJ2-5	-	CASSFSSRETQYF	TGTGCCAGCAGCTTTTCTAGTCGCGAGACCCAGTACTTC
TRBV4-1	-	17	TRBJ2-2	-	CASSTRTGLLNTGELFF	TGCGCCAGCAGCACCCGGACAGGACTACTCAACACCGGGGAGCTGTTTTTT
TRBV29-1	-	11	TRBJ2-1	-	CLVGLYNEQFF	TGCCTCGTGGGCCTTTACAATGAGCAGTTCTTC